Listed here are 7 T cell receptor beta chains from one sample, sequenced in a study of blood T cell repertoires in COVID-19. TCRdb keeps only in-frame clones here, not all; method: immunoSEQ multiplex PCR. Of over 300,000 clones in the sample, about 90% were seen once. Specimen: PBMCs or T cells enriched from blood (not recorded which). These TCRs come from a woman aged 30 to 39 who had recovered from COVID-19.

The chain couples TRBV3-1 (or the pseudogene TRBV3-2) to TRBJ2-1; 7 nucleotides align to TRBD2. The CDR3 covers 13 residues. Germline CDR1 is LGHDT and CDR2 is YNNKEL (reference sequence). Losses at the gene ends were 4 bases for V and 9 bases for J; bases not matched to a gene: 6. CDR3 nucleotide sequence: TGTGCCAGCAGCCGCACCGGGGGGACTGAGCAGTTCTTC. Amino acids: CASSRTGGTEQFF.

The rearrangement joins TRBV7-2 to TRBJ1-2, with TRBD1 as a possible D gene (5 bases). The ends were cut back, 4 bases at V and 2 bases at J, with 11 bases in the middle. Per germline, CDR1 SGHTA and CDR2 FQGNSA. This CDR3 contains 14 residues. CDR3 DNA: TGTGCCAGCAGCTCGAGGACAAGGAACTATGGCTACACCTTC. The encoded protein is CASSSRTRNYGYTF.

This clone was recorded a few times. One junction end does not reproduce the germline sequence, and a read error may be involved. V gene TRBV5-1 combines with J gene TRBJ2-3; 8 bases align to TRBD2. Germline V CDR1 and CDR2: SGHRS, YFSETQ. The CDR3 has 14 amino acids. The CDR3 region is CASSLELGTRAPDF. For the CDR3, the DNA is TGCGCCAGCAGCTTGGAGTTGGGGACTAGGGCTCCGGATTTT.

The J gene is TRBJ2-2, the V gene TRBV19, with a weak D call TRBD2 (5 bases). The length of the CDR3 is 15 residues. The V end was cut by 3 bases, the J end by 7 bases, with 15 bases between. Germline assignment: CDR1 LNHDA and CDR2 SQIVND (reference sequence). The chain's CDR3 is CASSIGVLANGELFF. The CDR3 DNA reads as TGTGCCAGTAGTATCGGGGTCCTGGCTAACGGGGAGCTGTTTTTT.

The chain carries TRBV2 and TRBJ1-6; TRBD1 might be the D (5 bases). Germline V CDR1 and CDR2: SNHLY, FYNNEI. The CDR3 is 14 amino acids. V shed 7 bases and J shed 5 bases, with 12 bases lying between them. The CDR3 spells CASNKRGNNSPLHF. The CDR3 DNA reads TGTGCCAGCAACAAGCGGGGCAATAATTCACCCCTCCACTTT.

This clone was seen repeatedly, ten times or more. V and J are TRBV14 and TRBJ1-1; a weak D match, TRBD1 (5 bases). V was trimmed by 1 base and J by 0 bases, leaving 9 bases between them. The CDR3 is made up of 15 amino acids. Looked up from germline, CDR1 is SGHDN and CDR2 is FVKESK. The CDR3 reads CASSQGGALNTEAFF. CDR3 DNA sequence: TGTGCCAGCAGCCAAGGTGGGGCCCTGAACACTGAAGCTTTCTTT.

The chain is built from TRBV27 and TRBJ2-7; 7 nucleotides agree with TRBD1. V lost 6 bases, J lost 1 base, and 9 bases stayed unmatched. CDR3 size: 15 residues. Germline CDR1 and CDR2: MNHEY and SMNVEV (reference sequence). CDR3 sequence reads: CASSSDRDRSYEQYF. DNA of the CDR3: TGTGCCAGCAGCTCCGACAGGGACCGGTCCTACGAGCAGTACTTC.